This is a list of T cell receptor beta chains from one sample in a study of immune heterogeneity within non-small cell lung tumors. TCRdb analysed the multiplex PCR reads with MiXCR anew, one entry per CDR3 protein. Here the sample spans around 6,200 distinct CDR3 sequences, 22% being singletons. Sequencing was done on a sample of lung tumor tissue. The receptor set was obtained from a man in his 70s with non-small cell lung cancer. Each CDR3 is given with its conserved first and last residue. The D gene is left open where the match is weak. Clone sizes are given selectively: once, few, many, or a class where the clone is expanded.

>TRBJ1-1|TRBV5-8|many|-
TGTGCCAGCAGCTTTAATTGGAACACTGAAGCTTTCTTT
CASSFNWNTEAFF
>TRBJ2-7|TRBV18|medium-sized|TRBD1
TGTGCCAGCTCACCACGAGACCTTGGACAGGGGAACGAGCAGTACTTC
CASSPRDLGQGNEQYF
>TRBJ2-3|TRBV5-1|medium-sized|TRBD1
TGCGCCAGCAGCACTCGACAGGGCGGAGATACGCAGTATTTT
CASSTRQGGDTQYF
>TRBJ1-2|TRBV28|medium-sized|-
TGTGCCAGCAGTTTCCTAAGGGGTGTGGGGCTCTATGGCTACACCTTC
CASSFLRGVGLYGYTF
>TRBJ2-5|TRBV5-1|many|-
TGCGCCAGCAGCTTGTCCGGCCCACAGTACCAAGAGACCCAGTACTTC
CASSLSGPQYQETQYF
>TRBJ1-1|TRBV3-1|few|-
TGTGCCAGCAGACCCAACACAGACATGAACACTGAAGCTTTCTTT
CASRPNTDMNTEAFF
>TRBJ1-2|TRBV10-3|-|-
TGTGCCATCAGTGAGCAGACAGGCGCTAACTATGGCTACACCTTC
CAISEQTGANYGYTF
>TRBJ1-1|TRBV20-1|medium-sized|-
TGCAGTGCTCAACAGGGAGCCACTGAAGCTTTCTTT
CSAQQGATEAFF
>TRBJ2-1|TRBV20-1|-|-
TGCAGTGCTAGAGTCCAGGGCGCCAATGAGCAGTTCTTC
CSARVQGANEQFF
>TRBJ2-2|TRBV11-2|-|-
TGTGCGGTGGCTGTAGCGAACACCGGGGAGCTGTTTTTT
CAVAVANTGELFF